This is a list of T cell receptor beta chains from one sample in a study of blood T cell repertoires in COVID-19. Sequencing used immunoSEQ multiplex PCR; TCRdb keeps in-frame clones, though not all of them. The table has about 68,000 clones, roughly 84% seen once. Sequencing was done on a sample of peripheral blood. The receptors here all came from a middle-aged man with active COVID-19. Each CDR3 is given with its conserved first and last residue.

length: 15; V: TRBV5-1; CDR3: CASSTETGRNSPLHF
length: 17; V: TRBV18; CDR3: CASSLRTGFTVGTEAFF
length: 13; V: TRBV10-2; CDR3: CASAGQGIDEQYF
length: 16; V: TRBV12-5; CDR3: CASGLHLAGSTYEQYF
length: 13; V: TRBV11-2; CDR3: CASSVPGITEAFF
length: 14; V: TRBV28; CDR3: CASSFLAGTDTQYF
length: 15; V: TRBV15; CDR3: CATSRRTPGSGELFF
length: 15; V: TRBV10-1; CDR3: CASTYRACPADTQYF
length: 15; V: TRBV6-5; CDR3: CASSYGPSGSYEQYF
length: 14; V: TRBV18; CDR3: CAASGQRNTGELFF
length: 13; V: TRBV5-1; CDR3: CASSMTESYEQYF
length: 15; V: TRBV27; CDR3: CASSVWASNTGELFF
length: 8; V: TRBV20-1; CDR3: CSPYTQYF
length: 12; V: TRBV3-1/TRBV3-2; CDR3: CASSHGQGLQYF
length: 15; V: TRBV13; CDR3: CASSLERVGTDTQYF
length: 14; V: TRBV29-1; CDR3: CSVAPRQGAYEQYF
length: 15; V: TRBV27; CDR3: CASSRNRGFDNEQFF